This record covers a single TCR beta chain. The sample holds a few counts of this clonotype. This clone's antigen is unknown. No quality values exist for individual bases; no much larger clone is one base distant. CDR1 LGHNA and CDR2 YSLEER are derived from the germline V gene. A distance of 6 bases separates the germline ends of V and J, which lose 0 bases and 6 bases respectively. There are 12 amino acids in the CDR3, from cysteine to phenylalanine inclusive. Only CDR3 DNA remains: 36 bases, in frame from the first base. The data belong to a study of molecular identifiers for immune sequencing clone quantification (dated by TCRdb to 2017 to 2018). About the study as a whole: For a replicate experiment, RNA from about 21,000 or 97,000 naive CD8 T cells was divided into five aliquots, of which four were sequenced. This methods study benchmarked molecular-identifier clustering-based TCR repertoire sequencing (MIDCIRS) and TCR RNA copy counting, using CD8 T cells to do so.

Libraries of naive CD8 T cells were generated from roughly 21,000 to 960,000 sorted cells, with 10%, 30% or 50% of the purified RNA used. On a BD FACSAria II, naive CD8 T cells were FACS-sorted as CD8+CD4-CCR7+CD45RA+ and collected into RLT Plus buffer. Detection sensitivity was tested by spiking Jurkat RNA equal to fewer than twelve TCR copies' worth into samples containing about 20,000-1,000,000 naive CD8 T cells. CD8 T cells were enriched with RosetteSep CD8+ T Cell Enrichment Cocktail and Ficoll-Paque, followed by ACK red cell lysis. Overall results and qualifications from the work: Clones above 20 RNA copies held over 97% of molecules in CMV-specific effector cells but under 1% in naive cells. About 3 recovered TCR RNA copies per cell were obtained by modeling, versus 9 to 10 by digital PCR, implying a capture efficiency of 30% to 35%. The sizes of highly expanded clones could end up underestimated when identical TCR molecules share a barcode. When barcode sub-clustering was not used, chimeric consensus sequences inflated TCR diversity, with chimeras reaching as high as 47%. The naive libraries included spiked-in Jurkat TCR RNA (roughly nine copies' worth), and this RNA is not part of the donor repertoire. Spiked-in Jurkat TCR RNA equivalent to a single cell was reported to be detectable even among over 800,000 naive CD8 T cells.

The library was generated by PCR. Sequencing instrument: Illumina HiSeq 4000. Bulk TCR libraries were generated as previously described, with the TCR primers listed in Table S5 used. Purification of total RNA was performed with the Qiagen AllPrep DNA/RNA kit. Before analysis, reads from multiple sequencing runs of one library were combined. The original methods were these. Reads were retained only if their TCR constant sequence matched exactly, and those retained reads were trimmed to 150 nt and grouped according to their 12-nt molecular barcodes. Reads inside each barcode group were sub-clustered using a 15% Levenshtein threshold, and a quality-weighted consensus sequence was constructed for each RNA molecule. Non-functional sequences were discarded, and so were lower-count sequences lying one edit away from another sequence. Barcode sub-clusters with fewer than 20% of the maximum read count were removed, based on fitting two negative binomial distributions. TCRdb cleaned the public reads at Q25 with fastp, built clones with MiXCR and kept in-frame beta chains. Each entry is one CDR3 protein sequence, shown with its most common DNA and genes. The V and J calls come from TCRdb's annotation, not from the publication. This sample comprises around 470,000 distinct CDR3 sequences, about a fifth of them detected only once. The ten largest make up roughly 0.81% of the sample.

This TCR derives from a human donor in good health. Some libraries in this study had Jurkat cell RNA spiked in. The specimen sequenced was naive CD8+ T cells from blood, with Jurkat cell RNA spiked in. The cell subset or site label, read with the paper, signifies: FACS-sorted CD8+CD4-CCR7+CD45RA+ naive T cells. The V gene is TRBV4-3 and the J gene is TRBJ2-7; the D gene is perhaps TRBD1 or TRBD2, as each covers 5 bases. Read as DNA, the sequence is TGCGCCAGCAGCCAAGATGGGGGCGAGCAGTACTTC. It specifies CASSQDGGEQYF.